Following are 8 T cell receptor beta chains from one sample sequenced in a study of blood T cells in healthy people across ages. Combining a sample-barcoded 5' primer with a J-beta primer mix, a second PCR ran for about 6 to 12 cycles. MiXCR, applied by TCRdb to the 5' RACE reads, yields one record per CDR3 protein. In the table there are about 1.6 million distinct CDR3 sequences, about 35% of which are singletons. The sequenced sample was blood. The receptors were sampled from a woman in her 30s in good health.

The chain couples TRBV9 to TRBJ2-3; TRBD2 matches at 8 bases. V trimming: 4 bases; J trimming: 0 bases; junction bases outside the gene matches: 10. CDR3 length: 17 residues. Germline CDR1 and CDR2: SGDLS and YYNGEE. CDR3 sequence reads: CASSPRAAGASTDTQYF. The DNA for the CDR3 is TGTGCCAGCAGCCCGCGGGCAGCGGGGGCTAGCACAGATACGCAGTATTTT. The variable domain in full, with the rest retrieved from reference TRBV9 and TRBJ2-3, is DSGVTQTPKHLITATGQRVTLRCSPRSGDLSVYWYQQSLDQGLQFLIQYYNGEERAKGNILERFSAQQFPDLHSELNLSSLELGDSALYFCASSPRAAGASTDTQYFGPGTRLTVL.

This clonotype was seen more than once but under ten times. The rearrangement joins TRBV12-3 or TRBV12-4 to TRBJ2-5; 9 bases align to TRBD1. With 7 bases clipped from V and 4 bases from J, the junction kept 4 bases outside the gene matches. This CDR3 region has 13 residues. CDR3 loop: CASKRTGVETQYF. The CDR3, as DNA: TGTGCCAGCAAACGGACAGGGGTAGAGACCCAGTACTTC.

This clonotype was counted a few times. The gene calls are TRBV27 and TRBJ2-2; 7 positions match TRBD2. V shed 2 bases, J shed 6 bases, and the junction held 6 bases outside the gene matches. Germline values: CDR1 MNHEY, CDR2 SMNVEV (reference sequence). CDR3 size: 15 residues. As DNA, the CDR3 is TGTGCCAGCAGTTTACTCACGGGGGGAGCCGGGGAGCTGTTTTTT. Translated: CASSLLTGGAGELFF.

In regard to this clonotype: Since a much larger clone is just one base distant, this may be a read error. The rearrangement links TRBV20-1 to TRBJ2-1, with 7 nucleotides matching TRBD2. J was trimmed by 10 bases and V by 3 bases; bases with no gene match: 9. CDR3 length equals 13 residues. Germline V gene lookup returns CDR1 DFQATT and CDR2 SNEGSKA (reference sequence). This chain's CDR3 is CSARGLADYEQFF. DNA for the CDR3: TGCAGTGCTAGGGGGCTAGCGGACTACGAGCAGTTCTTC.

This chain links TRBV6-6 with TRBJ1-5, with a weak D call TRBD1 (5 bases). This CDR3 spans 12 amino acids. V gave up 2 bases and J gave up 9 bases, with 8 bases separating them. CDR1 is MNHNY, CDR2 SVGAGI, per germline (reference sequence). This chain's CDR3 is CASSYEGTPQHF. The CDR3 coding sequence is TGTGCCAGCAGTTACGAGGGGACGCCCCAGCATTTT.

This clonotype has only a few counts. The V and J genes are TRBV7-8 and TRBJ2-7; 12 bases map to TRBD2. J was trimmed by 5 bases and V by 1 base; bases with no gene match: 9. The CDR3 consists of 17 residues. Germline V gives CDR1 SGHVS, CDR2 FQNEAQ. CDR3 bases: TGTGCCAGCAGCTTAGTTTCTAGCGGGAGGGCCAAACACGAGCAGTACTTC. It is translated as CASSLVSSGRAKHEQYF.

This clonotype was seen a few times. V usage is TRBV20-1 and J usage is TRBJ1-1; TRBD1 is a possible D gene (5 bases). Per germline, CDR1 DFQATT and CDR2 SNEGSKA (reference sequence). Trimming shortened V by 0 bases and J by 6 bases, and 11 bases separated the two germline ends. The CDR3 contains 13 residues. The DNA for the CDR3 is TGCAGTGCTAGAGATCCGGGGGGGGCTGAAGCTTTCTTT. Amino acid sequence: CSARDPGGAEAFF.

The chain combines TRBV27 with TRBJ1-5; D gene unclear. Trimming removed 5 bases from V and 0 bases from J, with 11 bases in between. The CDR3 is 15 residues long. Germline-derived CDR1 and CDR2 are MNHEY and SMNVEV (reference sequence). DNA for the CDR3: TGTGCCAGCAGTGCCTTTCGTTATAGCAATCAGCCCCAGCATTTT. Encoded protein: CASSAFRYSNQPQHF.